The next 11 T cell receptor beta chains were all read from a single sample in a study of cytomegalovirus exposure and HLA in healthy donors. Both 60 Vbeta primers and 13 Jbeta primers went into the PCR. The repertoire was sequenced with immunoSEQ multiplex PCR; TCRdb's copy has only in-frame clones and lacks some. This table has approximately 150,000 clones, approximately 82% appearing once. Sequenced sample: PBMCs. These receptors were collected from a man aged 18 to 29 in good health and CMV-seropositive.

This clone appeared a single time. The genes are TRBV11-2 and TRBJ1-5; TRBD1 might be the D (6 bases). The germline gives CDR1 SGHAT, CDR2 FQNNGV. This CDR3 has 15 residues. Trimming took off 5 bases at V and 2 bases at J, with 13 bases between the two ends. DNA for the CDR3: TGTGCCAGCAGCCCCTCAGGACAGCGCAATCAGCCCCAGCATTTT. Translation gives CASSPSGQRNQPQHF.

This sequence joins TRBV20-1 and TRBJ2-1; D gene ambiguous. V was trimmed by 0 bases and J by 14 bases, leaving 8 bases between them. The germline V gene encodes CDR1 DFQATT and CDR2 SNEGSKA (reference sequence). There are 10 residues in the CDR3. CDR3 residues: CSARDRGEFF. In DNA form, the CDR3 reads TGCAGTGCTAGAGACCGTGGAGAGTTCTTC.

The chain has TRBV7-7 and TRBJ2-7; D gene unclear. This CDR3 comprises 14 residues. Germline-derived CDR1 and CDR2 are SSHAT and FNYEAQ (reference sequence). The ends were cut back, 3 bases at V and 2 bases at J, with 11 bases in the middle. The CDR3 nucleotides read TGTGCCAGCAGCTTCACAGTGAGAACCTACGAGCAGTACTTC. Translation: CASSFTVRTYEQYF.

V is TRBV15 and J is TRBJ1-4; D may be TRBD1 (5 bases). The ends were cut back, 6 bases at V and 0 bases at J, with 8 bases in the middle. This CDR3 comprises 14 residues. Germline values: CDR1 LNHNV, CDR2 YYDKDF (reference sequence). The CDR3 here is CATRTASTNEKLFF. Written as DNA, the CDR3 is TGTGCCACCAGGACAGCGTCAACTAATGAAAAACTGTTTTTT.

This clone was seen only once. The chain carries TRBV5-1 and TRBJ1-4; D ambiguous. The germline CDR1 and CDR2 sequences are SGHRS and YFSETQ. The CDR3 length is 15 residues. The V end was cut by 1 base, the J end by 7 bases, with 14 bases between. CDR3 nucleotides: TGCGCCAGCAGCTTGACCGGCTTTACGGGTGAAAAACTGTTTTTT. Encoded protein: CASSLTGFTGEKLFF.

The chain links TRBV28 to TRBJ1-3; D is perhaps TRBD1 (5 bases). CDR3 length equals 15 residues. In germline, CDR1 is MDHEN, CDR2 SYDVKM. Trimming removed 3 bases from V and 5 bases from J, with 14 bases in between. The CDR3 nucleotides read TGTGCCAGCAGTTTTATCGGGGGAGGTCGAAACACCATATATTTT. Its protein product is CASSFIGGGRNTIYF.

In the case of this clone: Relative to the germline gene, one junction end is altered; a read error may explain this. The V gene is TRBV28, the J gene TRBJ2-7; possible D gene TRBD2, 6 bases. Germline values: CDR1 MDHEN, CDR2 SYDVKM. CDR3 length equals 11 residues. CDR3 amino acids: CASRSGPGVVF. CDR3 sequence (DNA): TGTGCCAGCAGAAGTGGGCCGGGGGTGGTCTTC.

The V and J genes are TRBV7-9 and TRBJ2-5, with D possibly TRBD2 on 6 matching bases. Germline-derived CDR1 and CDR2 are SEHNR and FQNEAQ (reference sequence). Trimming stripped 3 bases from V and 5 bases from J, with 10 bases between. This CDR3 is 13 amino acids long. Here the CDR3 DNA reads TGTGCCAGCAGCTTGGCACTAGCCGAGACCCAGTACTTC. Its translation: CASSLALAETQYF.

The CDR3 here is CASSYRTGLSEQYF. The DNA of the CDR3 is TGTGCCAGCAGCTACCGGACTGGATTGTCCGAGCAGTACTTC. The chain couples TRBV11-2 to TRBJ2-7, with TRBD2 as a possible D gene (5 bases). The CDR3 runs 14 residues. Germline CDR1 is SGHAT and CDR2 is FQNNGV. V lost 4 bases, J lost 6 bases, and 16 bases lay in between.

Here the CDR3 DNA reads TGTGCCAGCAGCTTAGTGGGGGGACAGGGGCTAGACAATGAGCAGTTCTTC. It is translated as CASSLVGGQGLDNEQFF. J is TRBJ2-1 and V is TRBV7-8; the match to TRBD1 covers 10 bases. CDR3 length: 17 amino acids. Germline CDR1 is SGHVS and CDR2 is FQNEAQ. J lost 5 bases, V lost 1 base, and 8 bases had no gene match.

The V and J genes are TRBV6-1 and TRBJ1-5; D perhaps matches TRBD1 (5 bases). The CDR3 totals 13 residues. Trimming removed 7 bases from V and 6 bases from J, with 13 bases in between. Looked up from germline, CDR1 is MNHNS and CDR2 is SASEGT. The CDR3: CASKGERGQPQHF. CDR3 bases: TGTGCCAGCAAAGGGGAACGCGGTCAGCCCCAGCATTTT.